One and the same sample provided the 4 T cell receptor beta chains below, sequenced in a study of metastatic and nonmetastatic thyroid tumors. Using MiXCR, TCRdb re-called clones from the PCR reads. The repertoire holds around 20,000 clones, with 11% as singletons. No treatment of any kind had been given to any patient before thyroid surgery. Sequenced sample: blood. The source of these receptors is a female donor with papillary thyroid cancer or a benign thyroid nodule (not recorded which). Some clones in this sample may be carry-over from other donors' samples.

This clone showed up just a few times. This chain joins TRBV6-4 and TRBJ2-7; TRBD2 aligns across 7 bases. Unmatched junction bases numbered 21, after V lost 8 bases and J lost 5 bases. The CDR3 is made up of 17 amino acids. CDR1 is MRHNA and CDR2 is SNTAGT in the germline V gene. CDR3 amino acids: CASQGKSLGGGSDEQYF. The CDR3 DNA reads as TGTGCCAGCCAGGGCAAATCCTTGGGCGGGGGTAGCGACGAGCAGTACTTC.

This clone was observed many times. The chain combines TRBV19 with TRBJ1-1; TRBD1 is a possible D gene (6 bases). The CDR3 is made up of 13 amino acids. Deletions cut 6 bases from V and 5 bases from J, with 13 bases between. CDR1 LNHDA and CDR2 SQIVND come from the germline V gene (reference sequence). The DNA of the CDR3 is TGTGCCAGTAGAGTGGGGGCCGGGACTGAAGCTTTCTTT. It specifies CASRVGAGTEAFF.

The sample holds many counts of this clone. DNA for the CDR3: TGTGCCAGCAGTTTCTCCTCTAGCGGGATTGGCTTGTGGGAGCAGTTCTTC. This encodes CASSFSSSGIGLWEQFF. This chain joins TRBV28 and TRBJ2-1; 9 bases are a match to TRBD2. This CDR3 is built from 17 residues. Germline CDR1 reads MDHEN; CDR2 reads SYDVKM. Trimming cost V 3 bases and J 10 bases; bases outside gene matches: 16.

This clone was found many times. The chain employs TRBV19 and TRBJ1-5, with D uncertain. The V gene's germline CDR1 is LNHDA and CDR2 SQIVND (reference sequence). V lost 5 bases and J 3 bases, leaving 8 bases between the germline ends. The CDR3 loop spans 13 amino acids. The CDR3 sequence is CASSRGSNQPQHF. The CDR3 DNA reads as TGTGCCAGTAGTCGAGGGTCCAATCAGCCCCAGCATTTT. Supplemented by reference TRBV19 and TRBJ1-5, the full variable domain reads DGGITQSPKYLFRKEGQNVTLSCEQNLNHDAMYWYRQDPGQGLRLIYYSQIVNDFQKGDIAEGYSVSREKKESFPLTVTSAQKNPTAFYLCASSRGSNQPQHFGDGTRLSIL.